One sample yielded the 5 T cell receptor beta chains listed below, sequenced in a study of cytomegalovirus exposure and HLA in healthy donors. The PCR ran on 60 Vbeta and 13 Jbeta primers. Profiled with immunoSEQ multiplex PCR; TCRdb holds only in-frame clones, not every one. The sample contains 150,000 to 200,000 clones, nearly 80% of which appear only once. The sample was PBMCs. The origin of the receptors is a woman between 25 and 40 years old in good health and CMV-seropositive.

The chain couples TRBV28 to TRBJ2-5, with TRBD2 as a possible D gene (7 bases). The CDR3 totals 14 residues. Germline assignment: CDR1 MDHEN and CDR2 SYDVKM. Trimming cost V 6 bases and J 7 bases, with 18 bases left between them. CDR3 protein: CASRTPGGGGTQYF. The CDR3 nucleotides are TGTGCCAGCAGAACCCCCGGGGGAGGGGGGACCCAGTACTTC.

This chain uses TRBV19 with TRBJ2-1; TRBD2 is a possible D gene (5 bases). CDR1 and CDR2 (germline): LNHDA, SQIVND (reference sequence). CDR3 length: 13 amino acids. Trimming stripped 5 bases from V and 9 bases from J, with 14 bases between. In DNA form, the CDR3 reads TGTGCCAGTAGTCCCTCAGGCGCGGGTGAGCAGTTCTTC. This translates into CASSPSGAGEQFF.

This chain connects TRBV10-3 to TRBJ2-1; 7 bases map to TRBD2. Losses at the gene ends were 6 bases for V and 8 bases for J; bases not matched to a gene: 7. Germline-derived CDR1 and CDR2 are ENHRY and SYGVKD. This CDR3 contains 13 residues. The CDR3 reads CAIRAGVGDEQFF. DNA for the CDR3: TGTGCCATCAGGGCGGGGGTGGGCGATGAGCAGTTCTTC.

V is TRBV5-1 and J is TRBJ2-5; the match to TRBD2 covers 8 bases. The J call may be mistaken, given a closer DNA end match to TRBJ2-7. Looked up from germline, CDR1 is SGHRS and CDR2 is YFSETQ. The CDR3 runs 14 residues. The CDR3 loop is CASSSLAGPYEQYF. CDR3 coding DNA: TGCGCCAGCAGCTCCCTAGCGGGCCCCTACGAGCAGTACTTC.

Remarks on this clone: The junction shows a germline mismatch at one end, possibly a read error. The chain employs TRBV7-7 and TRBJ2-3, with D unclear. This CDR3 has 15 amino acids. Germline V lookup: CDR1 SSHAT, CDR2 FNYEAQ (reference sequence). CDR3 amino acids: CASSLGPRHTDTQYF. In nucleotides, the CDR3 is TGTGCTAGCAGCTTAGGGCCCCGACACACAGATACGCAGTATTTT.